The 20 T cell receptor beta chains below come from one sample, sequenced in a study of CXCR3-negative and CXCR3-positive naive CD8 T cells. 5' RACE with UMI labels generated the TRB cDNA libraries. Following a re-call of the 5' RACE reads, TCRdb has one entry per CDR3 protein and lacks DNA. Reported are over 70,000 distinct CDR3 sequences; the ten largest clones contain 1.7%. Material: naive CXCR3- CD8+ T cells from blood. Subset specified: CD45RO-CCR7+CD27+CD95- naive CD8+ T cells lacking CXCR3 (TNR3-). The receptors were sampled from a human donor in good health. Some clones in this sample may be carry-over from other donors' samples.

This chain connects TRBV7-6 to TRBJ2-5; TCRdb proposes TRBD2, but this gene call is untestable without DNA. Germline assignment: CDR1 SGHVS and CDR2 FNYEAQ. The CDR3 totals 15 residues. The CDR3 protein is CASSPREGRLETQYF.

The rearrangement links TRBV2 to TRBJ2-1; TCRdb's D gene call, TRBD1, goes unchecked for lack of DNA. The CDR3 length is 13 residues. The germline gives CDR1 SNHLY, CDR2 FYNNEI. The CDR3: CATGQGISNEQFF.

The rearrangement links TRBV7-9 to TRBJ2-5; TCRdb names TRBD1, which stays unverified in the absence of DNA. The germline V gene has CDR1 SEHNR and CDR2 FQNEAQ (reference sequence). This CDR3 is 15 amino acids long. The CDR3 is CASSSEDRGQETQYF.

The chain has TRBV7-9 and TRBJ2-1; the D gene TCRdb calls, TRBD2, cannot be checked with no DNA. This CDR3 comprises 16 residues. CDR1 is SEHNR and CDR2 is FQNEAQ in the germline V gene (reference sequence). CDR3 sequence: CASSQSDGTSYNEQFF. The whole variable domain, filled in from reference TRBV7-9 and TRBJ2-1, reads DTGVSQNPRHKITKRGQNVTFRCDPISEHNRLYWYRQTLGQGPEFLTYFQNEAQLEKSRLLSDRFSAERPKGSFSTLEIQRTEQGDSAMYLCASSQSDGTSYNEQFFGPGTRLTVL.

This chain uses TRBV6-2 or TRBV6-3 with TRBJ2-3; TCRdb reports TRBD2, a call that lacks DNA to check it against. The germline gives CDR1 MNHEY, CDR2 SVGEGT. The CDR3 is 17 amino acids. The CDR3 protein is CASSPGGRTSKPDTQYF.

The chain's CDR3 is CAISTDPGTVNEQYF. The chain uses TRBV10-3 and TRBJ2-7; as DNA is missing, the TRBD1 call by TCRdb cannot be tested. Germline CDR1 and CDR2: ENHRY and SYGVKD. This CDR3 contains 15 residues.

The rearrangement joins TRBV21-1 to TRBJ2-7; TCRdb returns TRBD1, unconfirmable since there is no DNA. TRBV21-1 is a pseudogene locus. This CDR3 comprises 16 residues. CDR3 sequence: CASSKVGGQGAYEQYF.

The CDR3 loop is CSARLLYGYTF. V usage is TRBV20-1 and J usage is TRBJ1-2. The CDR3 is 11 residues long. In germline, CDR1 is DFQATT, CDR2 SNEGSKA (reference sequence).

J is TRBJ2-2 and V is TRBV12-3 or TRBV12-4; TCRdb indicates TRBD1, and absent DNA this call remains unverified. This CDR3 spans 16 amino acids. The CDR3 loop reads CASSPCPVEKIGELFF.

The J gene is TRBJ1-5, the V gene TRBV5-1; TCRdb proposes TRBD1, but this gene call is untestable without DNA. This CDR3 spans 17 amino acids. Germline values: CDR1 SGHRS, CDR2 YFSETQ. Here the CDR3 reads CASSPGTGVHSNQPQHF.

The rearrangement links TRBV7-6 to TRBJ2-1; without DNA, the TCRdb call of TRBD2 cannot be checked. The CDR3 is 21 amino acids. Per germline, CDR1 SGHVS and CDR2 FNYEAQ. CDR3 sequence: CASSLRRESFSQGIDYNEQFF. Complete variable domain (other parts from reference TRBV7-6 and TRBJ2-1): GAGVSQSPRYKVTKRGQDVALRCDPISGHVSLYWYRQALGQGPEFLTYFNYEAQQDKSGLPNDRFSAERPEGSISTLTIQRTEQRDSAMYRCASSLRRESFSQGIDYNEQFFGPGTRLTVL.

The CDR3 reads CASSYSGGTEAFF. The chain uses TRBV6-5 and TRBJ1-1; lacking DNA, the TRBD1 call made by TCRdb goes unchecked. The CDR3 is 13 amino acids. Germline-derived CDR1 and CDR2 are MNHEY and SVGAGI.

The CDR3 sequence: CASSSRTSYEQYF. The genes are TRBV4-1 and TRBJ2-7; the D call from TCRdb, TRBD2, cannot be confirmed without DNA. This CDR3 spans 13 amino acids. Germline CDR1 reads MGHRA; CDR2 reads YSYEKL.

CDR3 residues: CSARGDPSYEQYF. The chain links TRBV29-1 to TRBJ2-7; TCRdb's D call, TRBD2, is unchecked because there is no DNA. Per germline, CDR1 SQVTM and CDR2 ANQGSEA. The CDR3 spans 13 residues.

The chain employs TRBV2 and TRBJ2-3; TCRdb picks TRBD1, but there is no DNA to check that call. The CDR3 totals 14 residues. Germline V gene sequence: CDR1 SNHLY, CDR2 FYNNEI. This CDR3 is CASSESGTFDTQYF. The full variable domain, completed using reference TRBV2 and TRBJ2-3, is EPEVTQTPSHQVTQMGQEVILRCVPISNHLYFYWYRQILGQKVEFLVSFYNNEISEKSEIFDDQFSVERPDGSNFTLKIRSTKLEDSAMYFCASSESGTFDTQYFGPGTRLTVL.

This chain joins TRBV12-3 or TRBV12-4 and TRBJ1-2; lacking DNA, the TRBD1 call made by TCRdb goes unchecked. CDR3 length equals 11 residues. Here the CDR3 reads CASSDSLGYTF.

The J gene is TRBJ2-1, the V gene TRBV9. Germline V gives CDR1 SGDLS, CDR2 YYNGEE. CDR3 length: 12 residues. The CDR3 here is CASSVGDSEQFF.

The chain uses TRBV20-1 and TRBJ1-3; the TRBD1 assignment by TCRdb is unverifiable without DNA. Germline V gene lookup returns CDR1 DFQATT and CDR2 SNEGSKA (reference sequence). The CDR3 has 14 residues. CDR3 protein: CSASGQITGNTIYF.

This chain connects TRBV7-2 to TRBJ2-3. In germline, CDR1 is SGHTA, CDR2 FQGNSA. The CDR3 sequence is 12 residues long. The CDR3: CASSLAADTQYF.

The chain links TRBV10-3 to TRBJ2-7; the D call from TCRdb, TRBD2, cannot be confirmed without DNA. CDR1 and CDR2 from the germline V gene are ENHRY and SYGVKD. The CDR3 has 15 amino acids. CDR3 in amino acids: CAITTTSGFSYEQYF.